Following are 18 T cell receptor beta chains from one sample sequenced in a study of blood T cell repertoires in COVID-19. TCRdb keeps only in-frame clones here, not all; method: immunoSEQ multiplex PCR. In the table there are about 68,000 clones, more than 85% of which are singletons. The sequencing input was peripheral blood. The receptors stem from a woman in her fifties or sixties with active COVID-19.

This sequence joins TRBV2 and TRBJ2-7; maybe TRBD1 (6 bases). CDR3 size: 13 residues. V was shortened by 11 bases and J by 6 bases, with 20 bases between the two germline ends. The germline CDR1 and CDR2 sequences are SNHLY and FYNNEI. DNA of the CDR3: TGTGCCGGACGGGACAACGGGATCTCCGAGCAGTACTTC. Protein product: CAGRDNGISEQYF.

The V call is TRBV10-2, the J call TRBJ1-1; D not resolved. Germline-derived CDR1 and CDR2 are WSHSY and SAAADI. The CDR3 runs 14 residues. V was trimmed by 10 bases and J by 5 bases, leaving 20 bases between them. The CDR3 reads CATSKPRGGTEAFF. The DNA for the CDR3 is TGCGCCACCTCTAAGCCCCGGGGTGGAACTGAAGCTTTCTTT.

Points on this clone: Other DNA sequences from this sample encode an identical CDR3 as well. This sequence joins TRBV12-3 or TRBV12-4 and TRBJ2-5; 8 positions match TRBD2. J gave up 4 bases and V 5 bases, and 3 bases lay outside the gene matches. The CDR3 is 13 amino acids. The CDR3 here is CASSPAGVETQYF. CDR3 nucleotide sequence: TGTGCCAGCAGTCCAGCGGGAGTAGAGACCCAGTACTTC.

This sequence joins TRBV5-4 and TRBJ2-1; unclear D gene. CDR1 and CDR2 from the germline V gene are SGHNT and YYREEE (reference sequence). This CDR3 contains 13 residues. V lost 4 bases, J lost 10 bases, and 15 bases lay in between. The CDR3 loop is CASSPDSANEQFF. The CDR3 coding sequence is TGTGCCAGCAGCCCCGACTCAGCTAACGAGCAGTTCTTC.

The chain carries TRBV7-9 and TRBJ1-1; no definite D call. V lost 3 bases to trimming and J lost 4 bases, with 24 bases between them. The CDR3 totals 18 residues. Looked up from germline, CDR1 is SEHNR and CDR2 is FQNEAQ (reference sequence). The CDR3 region has the DNA TGTGCCAGCAGCTTTCGTGCTTTCGGGGAACGAGGAGGCACTGAAGCTTTCTTT. It yields the protein CASSFRAFGERGGTEAFF. The variable domain in full, with the rest retrieved from reference TRBV7-9 and TRBJ1-1, is DTGVSQNPRHKITKRGQNVTFRCDPISEHNRLYWYRQTLGQGPEFLTYFQNEAQLEKSRLLSDRFSAERPKGSFSTLEIQRTEQGDSAMYLCASSFRAFGERGGTEAFFGQGTRLTVV.

The rearrangement joins TRBV18 to TRBJ1-5, with 7 positions matching TRBD1. The germline gives CDR1 KGHSH, CDR2 LQKENI. The V segment lost 4 bases and the J segment 9 bases; nucleotides outside the gene matches: 12. The CDR3 length is 15 residues. CDR3 coding DNA: TGTGCCAGCTCACAGGGCGCAGGGGGGAAATCGCCCCAGCATTTT. This encodes CASSQGAGGKSPQHF.

The V gene is TRBV23-1, the J gene TRBJ1-1; D not certain. TRBV23-1 is noted as an ORF with a role that remains uncertain. Trimming shortened V by 5 bases and J by 6 bases, and 7 bases separated the two germline ends. The CDR3 is 11 amino acids. This CDR3 reads CASSTRSEAFF. Here the CDR3 DNA reads TGCGCCAGCAGTACGAGGTCTGAAGCTTTCTTT.

This rearrangement joins TRBV6-1 to TRBJ2-6; possibly TRBD1 for D (5 bases). The CDR3 is 16 residues long. Germline-derived CDR1 and CDR2 are MNHNS and SASEGT. V lost 3 bases and J lost 1, with 10 bases in between. The CDR3 loop reads CASSDRGFSGANVLTF. CDR3 in DNA: TGTGCCAGCAGTGATAGGGGTTTTTCTGGGGCCAACGTCCTGACTTTC.

The chain recombines TRBV20-1 with TRBJ1-1; 9 nucleotides line up with TRBD1. CDR1 is DFQATT, CDR2 SNEGSKA, per germline (reference sequence). The CDR3 is 11 amino acids. Unmatched junction bases numbered 2, after V lost 2 bases and J lost 10 bases. Here the CDR3 DNA reads TGCAGTGCTAGAAGGACAGGGGCAGCTTTCTTT. It specifies CSARRTGAAFF.

The rearrangement links TRBV6-5 to TRBJ2-7, with TRBD2 as a possible D gene (5 bases). This CDR3 contains 13 residues. Germline V lookup: CDR1 MNHEY, CDR2 SVGAGI. V lost 2 bases and J lost 7, with 12 bases in between. In DNA form, the CDR3 reads TGTGCCAGCAGTTACGAGGGTTTGCGGGAGCAGTACTTC. Residues: CASSYEGLREQYF.

The gene calls are TRBV3-1 (or the pseudogene TRBV3-2) and TRBJ2-5; 14 nucleotides agree with TRBD2. CDR1 LGHDT and CDR2 YNNKEL come from the germline V gene (reference sequence). The V gene end was trimmed by 1 base and the J gene end by 4 bases; junction bases not matched to a gene: 11. CDR3 length: 19 amino acids. As DNA, the CDR3 is TGTGCCAGCAGCCAAGTCCCCAACAGACTAGCGGGAGGGGTAGAGACCCAGTACTTC. This gives the protein CASSQVPNRLAGGVETQYF.

The gene calls are TRBV6-1 and TRBJ2-1; 7 bases fit TRBD1. Losses at the gene ends were 4 bases for V and 8 bases for J; bases not matched to a gene: 17. CDR1 and CDR2 from the germline V gene are MNHNS and SASEGT. The CDR3 loop spans 17 amino acids. The CDR3 DNA reads TGTGCCAGCAGTGCCCGGCCCAGGGGGAGCGGCGTGGATGAGCAGTTCTTC. This codes for CASSARPRGSGVDEQFF.

The chain has TRBV5-5 and TRBJ2-1; D remains ambiguous. This CDR3 spans 12 amino acids. V lost 3 bases and J 8 bases, leaving 9 bases between the germline ends. Germline V gene sequence: CDR1 SGHKS, CDR2 YYEKEE (reference sequence). As DNA, the CDR3 is TGTGCCAGCAGCTACCTAGACTATGAGCAGTTCTTC. As protein: CASSYLDYEQFF.

The rearrangement uses TRBV3-1 (or the pseudogene TRBV3-2) and TRBJ2-7; 14 bases fit TRBD2. This CDR3 is 17 amino acids long. The V segment lost 4 bases and the J segment 2 bases; nucleotides outside the gene matches: 7. The germline gives CDR1 LGHDT, CDR2 YNNKEL (reference sequence). This CDR3 reads CASSLGLAGGRPYEQYF. CDR3 coding DNA: TGTGCCAGCAGCCTAGGACTAGCGGGAGGTAGGCCCTACGAGCAGTACTTC.

This rearrangement joins TRBV12-3 or TRBV12-4 to TRBJ2-1, with D possibly being TRBD2 (5 bases). V gave up 6 bases and J gave up 7 bases, with 10 bases separating them. The CDR3 covers 12 residues. The CDR3 nucleotides are TGTGCCAGCAGCCCGGGATTGAATGAGCAGTTCTTC. Translated: CASSPGLNEQFF.

The chain recombines TRBV7-2 with TRBJ2-3, with 9 nucleotides matching TRBD2. This CDR3 comprises 16 residues. Germline V gene data show CDR1 as SGHTA and CDR2 as FQGNSA. Trimming cost V 1 base and J 0 bases; bases outside gene matches: 2. CDR3 DNA sequence: TGTGCCAGCAGCTTAGTAGCGGGGGTTAGCACAGATACGCAGTATTTT. Residues: CASSLVAGVSTDTQYF. The variable domain in full, with the rest retrieved from reference TRBV7-2 and TRBJ2-3, is GAGVSQSPSNKVTEKGKDVELRCDPISGHTALYWYRQSLGQGLEFLIYFQGNSAPDKSGLPSDRFSAERTGGSVSTLTIQRTQQEDSAVYLCASSLVAGVSTDTQYFGPGTRLTVL.

This chain uses TRBV28 with TRBJ1-1; maybe TRBD1 (5 bases). V was cut by 5 bases and J by 5 bases, with 21 bases left in between. The CDR3 spans 16 residues. Germline CDR1 reads MDHEN; CDR2 reads SYDVKM. CDR3: CASSTNLGGGVTEAFF. The CDR3 DNA reads as TGTGCCAGCAGTACCAATCTCGGGGGAGGTGTTACTGAAGCTTTCTTT.

The chain joins TRBV7-9 to TRBJ1-1, with D perhaps matching TRBD1 (6 bases). The length of the CDR3 is 14 residues. Germline V lookup: CDR1 SEHNR, CDR2 FQNEAQ (reference sequence). Trimming left V 3 bases short and J 5 bases short, with 13 bases between. CDR3 in amino acids: CASSFTGLRTEAFF. The CDR3 region has the DNA TGTGCCAGCAGCTTTACAGGGTTGCGTACTGAAGCTTTCTTT.